This entry lists 24 T cell receptor beta chains sequenced from one sample in a study of STAT5B mutations in CD4+ large granular lymphocyte leukemia. Libraries were prepared by immunoSEQ multiplex PCR; TCRdb keeps only in-frame clonotypes and omits some of them. Here the sample spans more than 30,000 clones, approximately 82% being singletons. Sequenced input: CD4+ T cells from blood buffy coats. These TCRs come from a human donor in good health.

This chain uses TRBV2 with TRBJ1-5, with TRBD1 matching 8 bases. The CDR3 spans 13 residues. Unmatched junction bases numbered 6, after V lost 10 bases and J lost 4 bases. The germline V gene has CDR1 SNHLY and CDR2 FYNNEI. As DNA, the CDR3 is TGTGCCATCGGACAGGGAAAGAATCAGCCCCAGCATTTT. Amino acid sequence: CAIGQGKNQPQHF.

J is TRBJ1-2 and V is TRBV9; D remains unclear. The CDR3 runs 20 residues. Germline V lookup: CDR1 SGDLS, CDR2 YYNGEE. V was trimmed by 0 bases and J by 0 bases, leaving 24 bases between them. CDR3 nucleotide sequence: TGTGCCAGCAGCGTAGGCCCCTCTTCCTCCGGGCCCCAAGCTAACTATGGCTACACCTTC. Translating gives CASSVGPSSSGPQANYGYTF.

The chain recombines TRBV6-5 with TRBJ1-1; D is ambiguous. V was pared by 1 base and J by 1 base, with 4 bases between. CDR3 size: 13 residues. Germline assignment: CDR1 MNHEY and CDR2 SVGAGI. The chain's CDR3 is CASSYLPNTEAFF. The CDR3 DNA follows: TGTGCCAGCAGTTACTTGCCGAACACTGAAGCTTTCTTT.

The V call is TRBV5-1, the J call TRBJ2-5, with TRBD2 matching 9 bases. V dropped 4 bases and J dropped 2; count of bases not matched to a gene: 6. The CDR3 totals 15 residues. CDR1 is SGHRS and CDR2 is YFSETQ in the germline V gene. Here the CDR3 reads CASSLSGGGQETQYF. As DNA, the CDR3 is TGCGCCAGCAGCCTTAGCGGGGGAGGACAAGAGACCCAGTACTTC.

The CDR3 sequence is CASTTGTGGLETQYF. CDR3 DNA sequence: TGTGCCAGCACGACCGGGACAGGGGGCTTAGAGACCCAGTACTTC. The chain recombines TRBV6-1 with TRBJ2-5, with 12 bases lining up with TRBD1. Germline V gene lookup returns CDR1 MNHNS and CDR2 SASEGT. After removal of 7 bases from V and 4 bases from J, the junction contained 7 bases not matched to a gene. The CDR3 consists of 15 residues.

The rearrangement uses TRBV10-2 and TRBJ2-4; possibly TRBD1 or TRBD2 for D (6 bases each). This CDR3 contains 15 residues. V was shortened by 10 bases and J by 0 bases, with 16 bases between the two germline ends. Germline V gives CDR1 WSHSY, CDR2 SAAADI. CDR3 sequence reads: CANLRGQLAKNIQYF. The CDR3 region has the DNA TGCGCCAACCTCCGGGGGCAGCTAGCCAAAAACATTCAGTACTTC.

The chain is built from TRBV15 and TRBJ2-7; 9 nucleotides line up with TRBD2. After removal of 0 bases from V and 2 bases from J, the junction contained 2 bases not matched to a gene. Germline assignment: CDR1 LNHNV and CDR2 YYDKDF (reference sequence). The CDR3 runs to 15 residues. The CDR3 nucleotides are TGTGCCACCAGCAGAGAGAGCGGGAGGACCTACGAGCAGTACTTC. Amino acid sequence: CATSRESGRTYEQYF.

In regard to this clone: A read error may produce the germline difference seen at one junction end. This rearrangement joins TRBV5-5 to TRBJ1-3, with D possibly TRBD1 on 6 matching bases. Per the germline V gene, CDR1 is SGHKS and CDR2 is YYEKEE (reference sequence). The CDR3 extends over 15 amino acids. This CDR3 is CASSLDSVAGNTIYF. The CDR3 DNA follows: TGTGCCAGCAGTTTGGACAGTGTGGCTGGAAACACCATATATTTT. Together with reference TRBV5-5 and TRBJ1-3, the CDR3 gives the full variable domain: DAGVTQSPTHLIKTRGQQVTLRCSPISGHKSVSWYQQVLGQGPQFIFQYYEKEERGRGNFPDRFSARQFPNYSSELNVNALLLGDSALYLCASSLDSVAGNTIYFGEGSWLTVV.

This clone has only a few counts. This chain joins TRBV6-6 and TRBJ1-2, with D maybe TRBD1 (5 bases). Germline V CDR1 and CDR2: MNHNY, SVGAGI (reference sequence). The CDR3 has 14 residues. The ends were cut back, 4 bases at V and 0 bases at J, with 9 bases in the middle. The CDR3 spells CASSWRGANYGYTF. CDR3 DNA: TGTGCCAGCAGTTGGAGGGGAGCTAACTATGGCTACACCTTC.

The table lists this clone with a few counts. The chain joins TRBV19 to TRBJ1-5, with D perhaps matching TRBD1 (5 bases). Trimming shortened V by 3 bases and J by 6 bases, and 12 bases separated the two germline ends. There are 14 residues in the CDR3. Germline V gives CDR1 LNHDA, CDR2 SQIVND (reference sequence). CDR3 protein: CASSMERGFQPQHF. The DNA of the CDR3 is TGTGCCAGTAGTATGGAAAGGGGATTTCAGCCCCAGCATTTT. Full variable domain (rest looked up from reference TRBV19 and TRBJ1-5): DGGITQSPKYLFRKEGQNVTLSCEQNLNHDAMYWYRQDPGQGLRLIYYSQIVNDFQKGDIAEGYSVSREKKESFPLTVTSAQKNPTAFYLCASSMERGFQPQHFGDGTRLSIL.

This clone was observed a few times. The gene calls are TRBV11-2 and TRBJ2-7, with 10 bases fitting TRBD1. The CDR3 spans 16 residues. V was pared by 1 base and J by 4 bases, with 7 bases of the junction left unmatched. The germline CDR1 and CDR2 sequences are SGHAT and FQNNGV. CDR3 protein: CASSLGLTGGRYEQYF. In nucleotides, the CDR3 is TGTGCCAGCAGCTTAGGGTTGACAGGGGGCAGGTACGAGCAGTACTTC.

This chain connects TRBV18 to TRBJ1-2; 7 bases agree with TRBD1. J lost 4 bases, V lost 3 bases, and 5 bases had no gene match. This CDR3 contains 14 residues. The germline V gene has CDR1 KGHSH and CDR2 LQKENI. The CDR3 loop is CASSPDRDGYGYTF. The CDR3 region has the DNA TGTGCCAGCTCACCCGACAGGGACGGCTATGGCTACACCTTC.

This clone was observed a single time. The chain employs TRBV2 and TRBJ1-1, with D possibly TRBD1 on 5 matching bases. V dropped 6 bases and J dropped 0 bases, with 17 bases sitting between them. The germline gives CDR1 SNHLY, CDR2 FYNNEI. The CDR3 sequence is 16 residues long. The CDR3 DNA is TGTGCCAGCAGCTACCTTCCGGGACGTTTGAACACTGAAGCTTTCTTT. This codes for CASSYLPGRLNTEAFF.

The chain carries TRBV10-1 and TRBJ2-3; D call uncertain. Trimming removed 4 bases at V and 4 bases at J, with 6 bases between. Germline lookup yields CDR1 WNHNN and CDR2 SYGVQD (reference sequence). This CDR3 is 12 amino acids long. The CDR3 spells CASSVMADTQYF. CDR3 DNA: TGCGCCAGCAGTGTTATGGCAGATACGCAGTATTTT.

CDR3 coding DNA: TGTGCCAGTAGTGGACAGGGAGGAAGTCAGCCCCAGCATTTT. It codes for CASSGQGGSQPQHF. J is TRBJ1-5 and V is TRBV19; 8 nucleotides align to TRBD1. This CDR3 is built from 14 residues. Germline values: CDR1 LNHDA, CDR2 SQIVND (reference sequence). V lost 5 bases to trimming and J lost 6 bases; unmatched junction nucleotides: 6.

This clone has only one observation. The J gene is TRBJ1-2, the V gene TRBV28, with D tentatively TRBD1 (6 bases). The CDR3 spans 12 residues. The V and J ends lost 2 bases and 7 bases respectively, with 8 bases between them. Germline V CDR1 and CDR2: MDHEN, SYDVKM. CDR3 bases: TGTGCCAGCAGTTTAGCAGGGGCTGGCTACACCTTC. As protein: CASSLAGAGYTF.

The V and J genes are TRBV19 and TRBJ2-2; D may be TRBD2 (5 bases). V was cut by 1 base and J by 5 bases, with 11 bases left in between. Germline-derived CDR1 and CDR2 are LNHDA and SQIVND (reference sequence). The length of the CDR3 is 15 residues. The CDR3, as DNA: TGTGCCAGTAGTATAGTCCCTCCGGGGACCGGGGAGCTGTTTTTT. Its protein product is CASSIVPPGTGELFF.

The gene calls are TRBV28 and TRBJ1-4; possible D gene TRBD1, 6 bases. The CDR3 consists of 13 residues. Trimming cost V 2 bases and J 8 bases, with 9 bases left between them. Germline CDR1 MDHEN, CDR2 SYDVKM. Here the CDR3 reads CASSLVQGEKLFF. The CDR3 DNA is TGTGCCAGCAGTTTAGTACAGGGAGAAAAACTGTTTTTT.

The chain uses TRBV7-2 and TRBJ2-7; D uncertain. The germline CDR1 and CDR2 sequences are SGHTA and FQGNSA. This CDR3 region has 15 residues. V was trimmed by 2 bases and J by 2 bases, leaving 13 bases between them. In nucleotides, the CDR3 is TGTGCCAGCAGCTTATCCCAGCTGACCCCCTACGAGCAGTACTTC. Its protein is CASSLSQLTPYEQYF.

This clone was detected only a few times. The chain links TRBV28 to TRBJ2-7; D might be TRBD1 or TRBD2, each matching 6 bases. The CDR3 has 14 residues. Germline V gene sequence: CDR1 MDHEN, CDR2 SYDVKM. Trimming took 2 bases from V and 3 from J, leaving 11 bases between them. The CDR3 region has the DNA TGTGCCAGCAGTTTAAGGGGGGTGAACTACGAGCAGTACTTC. The encoded protein is CASSLRGVNYEQYF.

The V gene is TRBV5-6, the J gene TRBJ2-7, with TRBD2 matching over 7 bases. Trimming at V came to 5 bases and at J to 7 bases, leaving 9 bases not matched to a gene. The CDR3 spans 13 residues. Germline V gene sequence: CDR1 SGHDT, CDR2 YYEEEE. The CDR3, as DNA: TGTGCCAGCAGTCAACTGGGGGGGAGAGAGCAGTACTTC. It translates to CASSQLGGREQYF.

The chain uses TRBV18 and TRBJ2-2, with TRBD1 matching 8 bases. The trim removed 1 base at V and 14 bases at J, leaving 3 bases unmatched. The CDR3 is 12 amino acids. CDR1 KGHSH and CDR2 LQKENI come from the germline V gene. CDR3 residues: CASSPLDRGLFF. CDR3 bases: TGTGCCAGCTCACCACTCGACAGGGGACTGTTTTTT.

This sequence joins TRBV5-4 and TRBJ1-2; D gene ambiguous. Germline V lookup: CDR1 SGHNT, CDR2 YYREEE (reference sequence). The CDR3 spans 13 residues. Trimming left V 5 bases short and J 4 bases short, with 12 bases between. The CDR3 nucleotides are TGTGCCAGCAGTCTCGGGGTCCTCTATGGCTACACCTTC. As protein: CASSLGVLYGYTF.

The CDR3 here is CASSHLGLAVNNEQFF. The CDR3 region has the DNA TGCGCCAGCAGCCACCTTGGACTAGCGGTGAACAATGAGCAGTTCTTC. The chain links TRBV4-1 to TRBJ2-1; 10 bases fit TRBD2. V gave up 3 bases and J gave up 5 bases; unmatched junction bases: 7. This CDR3 spans 16 amino acids. Looked up from germline, CDR1 is MGHRA and CDR2 is YSYEKL.